This record concerns one TCR beta chain sequence. Antigen unknown. The CDR3 has 14 amino acids. Per germline, CDR1 LNHDA and CDR2 SQIVND (reference sequence). V dropped 5 bases and J dropped 8 bases, with 13 bases sitting between them. Regarding time point: blood 4 weeks post-SBRT, at nephrectomy. Treatment noted: 15 Gy SBRT to primary tumor, nephrectomy 4 weeks later. The sample comes from a study of radiation and T cells in renal cell carcinoma. Using immunoSEQ multiplex PCR, the repertoire was profiled, and TCRdb retains in-frame clones only, with some absent. The table lists just over 95,000 clones, approximately 80% of them singletons. The study's findings and limits: In blood, top tumor clones expanded by 2 weeks, shrinking by 4.

This receptor was identified in a man aged 55 to 70 with renal cell carcinoma. The chain uses TRBV19 and TRBJ1-6; tentative D call: TRBD1 (5 bases). Sequencing was performed on blood, taken from a patient whose treatment included radiotherapy and nephrectomy. The CDR3 spells CASSSGSRDSPLHF. The CDR3, as DNA: TGTGCCAGTAGTTCAGGGTCCAGGGATTCACCCCTCCACTTT.